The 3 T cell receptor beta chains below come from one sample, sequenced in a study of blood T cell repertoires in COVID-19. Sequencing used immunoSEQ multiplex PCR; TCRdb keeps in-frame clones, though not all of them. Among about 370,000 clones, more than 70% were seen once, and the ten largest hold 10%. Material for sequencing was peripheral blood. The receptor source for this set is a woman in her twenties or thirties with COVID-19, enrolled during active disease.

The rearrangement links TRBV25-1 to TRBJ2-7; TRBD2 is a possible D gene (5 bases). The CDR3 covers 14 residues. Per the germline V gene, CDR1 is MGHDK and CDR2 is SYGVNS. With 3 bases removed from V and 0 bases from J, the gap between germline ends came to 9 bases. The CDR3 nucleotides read TGTGCCAGCAGTGAGGCGGGTAGCTCCTACGAGCAGTACTTC. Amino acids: CASSEAGSSYEQYF.

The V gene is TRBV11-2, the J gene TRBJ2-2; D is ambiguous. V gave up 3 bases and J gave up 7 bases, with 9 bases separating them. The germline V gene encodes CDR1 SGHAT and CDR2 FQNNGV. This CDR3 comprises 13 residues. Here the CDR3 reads CASSFSGFGELFF. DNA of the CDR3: TGTGCCAGCAGCTTCTCAGGATTCGGGGAGCTGTTTTTT. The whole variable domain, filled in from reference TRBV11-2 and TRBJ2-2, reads EAGVAQSPRYKIIEKRQSVAFWCNPISGHATLYWYQQILGQGPKLLIQFQNNGVVDDSQLPKDRFSAERLKGVDSTLKIQPAKLEDSAVYLCASSFSGFGELFFGEGSRLTVL.

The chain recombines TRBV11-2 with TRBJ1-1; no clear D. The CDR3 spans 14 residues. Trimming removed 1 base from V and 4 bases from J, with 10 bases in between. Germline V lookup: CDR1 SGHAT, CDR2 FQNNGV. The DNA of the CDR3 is TGTGCCAGCAGCTTAGCCCGGGGAATCACTGAAGCTTTCTTT. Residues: CASSLARGITEAFF.